These 26 T cell receptor beta chains were sequenced from one sample in a study of control samples from healthy donors and cancer patients. Method: immunoSEQ multiplex PCR; TCRdb's copy keeps in-frame clones and lacks some. The table lists around 110,000 clones, approximately 90% of them singletons. Sequencing used blood. These receptors all stem from a woman aged 70 to 79 in good health.

This clone showed up just a few times. The chain carries TRBV11-2 and TRBJ2-1, with 8 bases that match TRBD1. With V trimmed by 5 bases and J by 2 bases, 2 bases remained unmatched. The CDR3 runs to 14 residues. The germline CDR1 and CDR2 sequences are SGHAT and FQNNGV. The CDR3 sequence is CASSETGAYNEQFF. Written as DNA, the CDR3 is TGTGCCAGCAGCGAGACAGGGGCCTACAATGAGCAGTTCTTC.

This chain connects TRBV19 to TRBJ1-2; possibly TRBD1 for D (6 bases). Trimming shortened V by 4 bases and J by 0 bases, and 12 bases separated the two germline ends. The CDR3 runs to 15 residues. Per germline, CDR1 LNHDA and CDR2 SQIVND (reference sequence). The CDR3 region is CASSNPGHANYGYTF. CDR3 sequence (DNA): TGTGCCAGTAGTAACCCGGGACACGCTAACTATGGCTACACCTTC.

CDR3 coding DNA: TGTGCCAGCCGACAGGGTCAAGAGACCCAGTACTTC. Its protein product is CASRQGQETQYF. The rearrangement uses TRBV28 and TRBJ2-5, with 7 bases that match TRBD1. V dropped 8 bases and J dropped 2; count of bases not matched to a gene: 2. The CDR3 consists of 12 residues. CDR1 MDHEN and CDR2 SYDVKM come from the germline V gene. The variable domain in full, completed from reference TRBV28 and TRBJ2-5, reads DVKVTQSSRYLVKRTGEKVFLECVQDMDHENMFWYRQDPGLGLRLIYFSYDVKMKEKGDIPEGYSVSREKKERFSLILESASTNQTSMYLCASRQGQETQYFGPGTRLLVL.

V and J are TRBV7-2 and TRBJ2-2; no clear D. V lost 5 bases, J lost 0 bases, and 16 bases lay in between. The CDR3 is 17 residues long. The germline CDR1 and CDR2 sequences are SGHTA and FQGNSA. Here the CDR3 reads CASSGRVVTTNTGELFF. CDR3 nucleotides: TGTGCCAGCAGCGGTAGGGTTGTCACGACGAACACCGGGGAGCTGTTTTTT. The full variable domain, rest sourced from reference TRBV7-2 and TRBJ2-2, is GAGVSQSPSNKVTEKGKDVELRCDPISGHTALYWYRQSLGQGLEFLIYFQGNSAPDKSGLPSDRFSAERTGGSVSTLTIQRTQQEDSAVYLCASSGRVVTTNTGELFFGEGSRLTVL.

CDR3 sequence reads: CAISEATYGYTF. CDR3 nucleotides: TGTGCCATCAGTGAAGCGACATATGGCTACACCTTC. V and J are TRBV10-3 and TRBJ1-2; unclear D gene. The CDR3 length is 12 residues. V dropped 3 bases and J dropped 5 bases, with 7 bases sitting between them. Per germline, CDR1 ENHRY and CDR2 SYGVKD.

V gene TRBV5-8 combines with J gene TRBJ2-2; D possibly corresponds to TRBD2 (6 bases). This CDR3 comprises 16 residues. The germline V gene has CDR1 SGHTS and CDR2 YDEGEE. The V end was cut by 4 bases, the J end by 7 bases, with 20 bases between. In nucleotides, the CDR3 is TGTGCCAGCAGCCCGGGAGTACTAGGGGCCGGCGGGGAGCTGTTTTTT. Residues: CASSPGVLGAGGELFF. The variable domain in full, with the rest retrieved from reference TRBV5-8 and TRBJ2-2, is EAGVTQSPTHLIKTRGQQATLRCSPISGHTSVYWYQQALGLGLQFLLWYDEGEERNRGNFPPRFSGRQFPNYSSELNVNALELEDSALYLCASSPGVLGAGGELFFGEGSRLTVL.

The chain has TRBV5-1 and TRBJ1-4, with unresolved D. Trimming stripped 0 bases from V and 0 bases from J, with 12 bases between. Per the germline V gene, CDR1 is SGHRS and CDR2 is YFSETQ. This CDR3 contains 17 residues. The CDR3 here is CASSLVPVTATNEKLFF. The CDR3 nucleotides are TGCGCCAGCAGCTTGGTCCCAGTAACTGCAACTAATGAAAAACTGTTTTTT. The full variable domain, rest sourced from reference TRBV5-1 and TRBJ1-4, is KAGVTQTPRYLIKTRGQQVTLSCSPISGHRSVSWYQQTPGQGLQFLFEYFSETQRNKGNFPGRFSGRQFSNSRSEMNVSTLELGDSALYLCASSLVPVTATNEKLFFGSGTQLSVL.

The chain is built from TRBV4-3 and TRBJ1-1; the D gene is possibly TRBD1 (5 bases). The V and J ends lost 0 bases and 4 bases respectively, with 15 bases between them. The CDR3 runs 16 residues. Germline V gene data show CDR1 as LGHNA and CDR2 as YSLEER. Written as DNA, the CDR3 is TGCGCCAGCAGCCAAGATTTTCGGGGCCATGGCACTGAAGCTTTCTTT. It encodes CASSQDFRGHGTEAFF.

The chain recombines TRBV18 with TRBJ1-1; a possible D gene is TRBD1 (5 bases). Trimming removed 4 bases at V and 6 bases at J, with 15 bases between. The CDR3 length is 14 residues. CDR1 KGHSH and CDR2 LQKENI come from the germline V gene. This CDR3 reads CASSLTGTYSEAFF. The CDR3, as DNA: TGTGCCAGCTCACTCACGGGGACCTATTCTGAAGCTTTCTTT.

This clone came up once. CDR3: CASSQQGQAFYGYTF. The DNA of the CDR3 is TGTGCCAGCAGCCAACAGGGACAGGCCTTCTATGGCTACACCTTC. The rearrangement links TRBV3-1 (or the pseudogene TRBV3-2) to TRBJ1-2; 8 bases are a match to TRBD1. Losses at the gene ends were 2 bases for V and 4 bases for J; bases not matched to a gene: 6. The CDR3 extends over 15 amino acids. Germline loops: CDR1 LGHDT, CDR2 YNNKEL (reference sequence).

This chain joins TRBV5-6 and TRBJ1-1; TRBD1 might be the D (5 bases). CDR1 and CDR2 from the germline V gene are SGHDT and YYEEEE. V was trimmed by 0 bases and J by 1 base, leaving 13 bases between them. This CDR3 is 16 amino acids long. DNA of the CDR3: TGTGCCAGCAGCTTGGGGCGGGGCCGGAAGAACACTGAAGCTTTCTTT. It specifies CASSLGRGRKNTEAFF.

V is TRBV7-2 and J is TRBJ2-4, with D hard to call. Germline V CDR1 and CDR2: SGHTA, FQGNSA. Deletions cut 1 base from V and 3 bases from J, with 10 bases between. The CDR3 extends over 15 amino acids. The CDR3 bases are TGTGCCAGCAGCTTAGGAGGTGTTGGCAAAAACATTCAGTACTTC. Its protein is CASSLGGVGKNIQYF.

This chain joins TRBV6-2 or TRBV6-3 and TRBJ2-3; D gene uncertain. This CDR3 is built from 14 residues. The germline V and J ends were trimmed by 4 bases and 4 bases, with 12 bases remaining between them. The germline CDR1 and CDR2 sequences are MNHEY and SVGEGT. The CDR3 region has the DNA TGTGCCAGCAGTTTTTCCGACCCGTCAGATACGCAGTATTTT. Translated: CASSFSDPSDTQYF.

This chain joins TRBV12-5 and TRBJ1-1, with 8 bases aligning to TRBD1. Germline V gene sequence: CDR1 LGHNT, CDR2 FRNRAP. The junction had 8 bases not matched to a gene; V was cut back by 5 bases and J by 0 bases. The CDR3 spans 16 residues. Written as DNA, the CDR3 is TGTGCTAGTGGTCCGGATAGGACAGGGATGAACACTGAAGCTTTCTTT. Translated: CASGPDRTGMNTEAFF.

The gene calls are TRBV5-4 and TRBJ2-2, with 9 positions matching TRBD2. V was clipped by 7 bases and J by 0 bases; unmatched bases: 4. Germline loops: CDR1 SGHNT, CDR2 YYREEE (reference sequence). The CDR3 length is 15 residues. CDR3 residues: CASGRGGANTGELFF. The CDR3 bases are TGTGCCAGCGGGCGGGGGGGCGCGAACACCGGGGAGCTGTTTTTT.

The J gene is TRBJ1-2, the V gene TRBV19, with TRBD1 as a possible D gene (6 bases). V lost 5 bases and J 7 bases, leaving 11 bases between the germline ends. The CDR3 is 12 amino acids. The germline gives CDR1 LNHDA, CDR2 SQIVND (reference sequence). CDR3 in amino acids: CASSDTGFGYTF. The CDR3 DNA reads as TGTGCCAGTAGTGATACAGGGTTTGGCTACACCTTC.

This chain links TRBV27 with TRBJ2-7; 7 positions agree with TRBD2. CDR1 MNHEY and CDR2 SMNVEV come from the germline V gene (reference sequence). V trimming: 7 bases; J trimming: 3 bases; junction bases outside the gene matches: 12. This CDR3 is built from 15 residues. The CDR3 DNA reads as TGTGCCAGCATCCATAAAGCGGGGATAGGCTACGAGCAGTACTTC. Amino acids: CASIHKAGIGYEQYF.

As regards this clone: Other DNA variants within this sample encode the same CDR3. CDR3 in DNA: TGTGCCAGCAGCAGGGGGCGGACAGGGCACCAAGAGACCCAGTACTTC. Amino acid sequence: CASSRGRTGHQETQYF. This rearrangement joins TRBV5-8 to TRBJ2-5; 8 bases match TRBD1. After removal of 4 bases from V and 0 bases from J, the junction contained 8 bases not matched to a gene. This CDR3 has 16 amino acids. From germline, CDR1 is SGHTS and CDR2 YDEGEE. The whole variable domain, remainder taken from reference TRBV5-8 and TRBJ2-5, is EAGVTQSPTHLIKTRGQQATLRCSPISGHTSVYWYQQALGLGLQFLLWYDEGEERNRGNFPPRFSGRQFPNYSSELNVNALELEDSALYLCASSRGRTGHQETQYFGPGTRLLVL.

This chain uses TRBV5-6 with TRBJ2-3; 7 bases are a match to TRBD2. Germline assignment: CDR1 SGHDT and CDR2 YYEEEE. The CDR3 is 15 residues long. Trimming took 5 bases from V and 4 from J; bases not matched to a gene: 10. CDR3 DNA: TGTGCCAGCAGGATGGACTCCCGGGGGGCAGATACGCAGTATTTT. Translation: CASRMDSRGADTQYF.

For this clone: The junction does not match germline at one end; this may be a read error. This chain joins TRBV3-1 (or the pseudogene TRBV3-2) and TRBJ1-1, with no clear D. This CDR3 is 13 amino acids long. Germline CDR1 LGHDT, CDR2 YNNKEL (reference sequence). CDR3 amino acids: CASSLASNSEAFF. CDR3 sequence (DNA): TGTGCCAGCAGCCTTGCCTCGAACTCTGAAGCTTTCTTT.

The chain carries TRBV2 and TRBJ1-4; 9 bases line up with TRBD1. J gave up 6 bases and V 7 bases, and 6 bases lay outside the gene matches. Germline CDR1 is SNHLY and CDR2 is FYNNEI. The CDR3 is 14 amino acids. CDR3 residues: CASNNRDRDEKLFF. The CDR3 nucleotides read TGTGCCAGCAACAACCGGGACAGGGATGAAAAACTGTTTTTT.

This chain links TRBV3-1 (or the pseudogene TRBV3-2) with TRBJ1-5, with D unclear. V lost 4 bases and J lost 0, with 4 bases in between. The CDR3 consists of 13 residues. Germline assignment: CDR1 LGHDT and CDR2 YNNKEL (reference sequence). The DNA for the CDR3 is TGTGCCAGCAGCCCCGATAGCAATCAGCCCCAGCATTTT. The encoded protein is CASSPDSNQPQHF.

The chain joins TRBV7-3 to TRBJ2-5, with D perhaps matching TRBD1 (6 bases). The germline V and J ends were trimmed by 5 bases and 4 bases, with 17 bases remaining between them. Germline V gene sequence: CDR1 SGHTA, CDR2 FQGTGA. The CDR3 length is 15 residues. Written as DNA, the CDR3 is TGTGCCAGCAGCCAAACCGTGGGGGCGGGAGAGACCCAGTACTTC. Residues: CASSQTVGAGETQYF.

The CDR3: CASRPRQNYNSPLHF. The CDR3 DNA is TGTGCCAGCAGGCCTCGACAGAACTATAATTCACCCCTCCACTTT. The rearrangement uses TRBV27 and TRBJ1-6; perhaps TRBD1 as D (5 bases). This CDR3 region has 15 residues. CDR1 and CDR2 from the germline V gene are MNHEY and SMNVEV (reference sequence). Trimming cost V 6 bases and J 3 bases, with 12 bases left between them.

This clone has a single count. This chain uses TRBV3-1 (or the pseudogene TRBV3-2) with TRBJ1-6; D is unresolved. V was pared by 8 bases and J by 3 bases, with 11 bases between. CDR3 length: 14 residues. CDR1 and CDR2 (germline): LGHDT, YNNKEL (reference sequence). In DNA form, the CDR3 reads TGTGCCAGCGGAGGAGACAACTATAATTCACCCCTCCACTTT. Its protein product is CASGGDNYNSPLHF.

This clone came up a few times. The chain employs TRBV19 and TRBJ2-7; 9 nucleotides align to TRBD1. With V trimmed by 4 bases and J by 3 bases, 1 base remained unmatched. The CDR3 covers 13 residues. Germline CDR1 LNHDA, CDR2 SQIVND (reference sequence). CDR3 DNA: TGTGCCAGTAGTAAGACAGGGGGCTACGAGCAGTACTTC. Protein sequence: CASSKTGGYEQYF.